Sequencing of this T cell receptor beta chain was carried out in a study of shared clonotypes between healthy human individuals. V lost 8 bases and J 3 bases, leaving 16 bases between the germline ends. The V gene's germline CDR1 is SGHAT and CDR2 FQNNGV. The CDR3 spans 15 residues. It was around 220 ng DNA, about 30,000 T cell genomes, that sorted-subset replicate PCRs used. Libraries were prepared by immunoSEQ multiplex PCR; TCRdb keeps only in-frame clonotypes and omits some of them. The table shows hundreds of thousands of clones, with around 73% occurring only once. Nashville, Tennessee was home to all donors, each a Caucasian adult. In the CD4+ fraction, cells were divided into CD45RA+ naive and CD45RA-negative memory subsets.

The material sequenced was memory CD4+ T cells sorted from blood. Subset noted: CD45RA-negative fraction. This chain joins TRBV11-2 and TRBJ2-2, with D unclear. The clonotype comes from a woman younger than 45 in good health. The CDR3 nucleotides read TGTGCCAGCCCCCTACCCGGGTTCGACACCGGGGAGCTGTTTTTT. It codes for CASPLPGFDTGELFF.